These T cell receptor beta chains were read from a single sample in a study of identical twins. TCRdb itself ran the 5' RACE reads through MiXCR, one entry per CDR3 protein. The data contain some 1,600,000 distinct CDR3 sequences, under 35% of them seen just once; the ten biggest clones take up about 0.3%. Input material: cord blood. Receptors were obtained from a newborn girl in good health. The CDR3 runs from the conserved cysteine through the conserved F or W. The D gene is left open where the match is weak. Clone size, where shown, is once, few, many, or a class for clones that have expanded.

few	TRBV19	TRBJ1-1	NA	TGTGCCAGTGACTTTGGCCTTGGCAGCCTGGGACTGACTGAAGCTTTCTTT	CASDFGLGSLGLTEAFF
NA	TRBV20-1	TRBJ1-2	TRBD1	TGCAGTGCTAGAGCCTATCACAGGGGGGTCTATGGCTACACCTTC	CSARAYHRGVYGYTF
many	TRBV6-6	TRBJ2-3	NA	TGTGCCAGCAGTTACTCCTCAGATACGCAGTATTTT	CASSYSSDTQYF
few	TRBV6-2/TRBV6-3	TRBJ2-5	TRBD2	TGTGCCAGCAGCGAGACTAGCGGGAGTTTCGAGACCCAGTACTTC	CASSETSGSFETQYF
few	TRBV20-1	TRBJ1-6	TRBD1	TGCAGTGCCGCCACAGGGGTCAACTATAATTCACCCCTCCACTTT	CSAATGVNYNSPLHF
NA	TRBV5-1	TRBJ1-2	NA	TGCGCCGGCAGCCAGGGGCTTAACTATGGCTACACCTTC	CAGSQGLNYGYTF
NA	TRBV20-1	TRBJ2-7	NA	TGCAGTGCTAGACCGAGCGGTCCCAGCTCCTACGAGCAGTACTTC	CSARPSGPSSYEQYF
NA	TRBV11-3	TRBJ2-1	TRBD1	TGTGCCAGCAGCGGGGGACAGGGGGGGTACAATGAGCAGTTCTTC	CASSGGQGGYNEQFF
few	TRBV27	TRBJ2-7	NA	TGTGCCAGCAGTTCTCCGGGACGGCAGTACGAGCAGTACTTC	CASSSPGRQYEQYF
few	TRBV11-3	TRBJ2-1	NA	TGTGCCAGCAGCTTAGAGAGCCGGAGCTCCTACAATGAGCAGTTCTTC	CASSLESRSSYNEQFF
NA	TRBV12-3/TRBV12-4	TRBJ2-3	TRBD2	TGTGCCAGCAGTTTGCGGGAGGGCCACACAGATACGCAGTATTTT	CASSLREGHTDTQYF
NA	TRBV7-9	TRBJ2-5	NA	TGTGCCAGCAGCTTAGATCGGACAGCACGGGAGACCCAGTACTTC	CASSLDRTARETQYF
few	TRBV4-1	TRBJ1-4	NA	TGCGCCAGCAGCCAATACCCCTTGTATGAAAAACTGTTTTTT	CASSQYPLYEKLFF
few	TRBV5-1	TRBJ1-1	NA	TGCGCCAGCAGCTTGGGGCCCGGGAGCACTGAAGCTTTCTTT	CASSLGPGSTEAFF
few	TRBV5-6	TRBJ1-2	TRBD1	TGTGCCAGCAGCTTTACGACAGGGCGGGCGTATGGCTACACCTTC	CASSFTTGRAYGYTF
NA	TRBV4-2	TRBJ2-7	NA	TGTGCCAGCAGCCAAGAGTTAGGAGTTAGCTCCTACAATGAGCAGTACTTC	CASSQELGVSSYNEQYF
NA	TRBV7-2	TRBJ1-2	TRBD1	TGTGCCAGCAGCTTAGGAGTGGGGCGGACAGGATACTATGGCTACACCTTC	CASSLGVGRTGYYGYTF
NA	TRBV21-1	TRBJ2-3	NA	TGTGCCAGCAGCAAAGCGCTTGCTAGCGGTTTCACAGATACGCAGTATTTT	CASSKALASGFTDTQYF
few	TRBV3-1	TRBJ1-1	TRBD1	TGTGCCAGCAGCCAAGTAGTTCGGACAGGGGGCGCGGGAACTGAAGCTTTCTTT	CASSQVVRTGGAGTEAFF
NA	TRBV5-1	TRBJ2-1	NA	TGCGCCAGCAGCTTGTTCAGTGCGGGCCTGACGCTCGAGCAGTTCTTC	CASSLFSAGLTLEQFF
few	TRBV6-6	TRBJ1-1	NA	TGTGCCAGCACCCACGGGGGGCTTGGGGCCACTGAAGCTTTCTTT	CASTHGGLGATEAFF
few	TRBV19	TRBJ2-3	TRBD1	TGTGCCAGTAGTGCCGGGACAGGGGACACAGATACGCAGTATTTT	CASSAGTGDTDTQYF
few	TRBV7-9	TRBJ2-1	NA	TGTGCCAGCAGCTTAACGCGACTCTCCTACAATGAGCAGTTCTTC	CASSLTRLSYNEQFF
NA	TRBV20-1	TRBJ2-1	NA	TGCAGTGCTAGACAAAGCGCGAGCTCCTACAATGAGCAGTTCTTC	CSARQSASSYNEQFF
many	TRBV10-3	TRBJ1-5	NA	TGTGCCATCAGTGAGTCGGGCGGATATAGCAATCAGCCCCAGCATTTT	CAISESGGYSNQPQHF
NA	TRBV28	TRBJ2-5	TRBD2	TGTGCCAGCAGTTCACGGACTAGCGGAGACGGATATGAGCAGTACTTC	CASSSRTSGDGYEQYF
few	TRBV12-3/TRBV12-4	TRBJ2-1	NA	TGTGCCAGCAGAGACAGGGAAGCGGGGTCGTACAATGAGCAGTTCTTC	CASRDREAGSYNEQFF
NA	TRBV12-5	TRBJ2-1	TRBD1	TGTGCTAGTGGTTTGGTATTAAGTATCTCCAGACAGGGACCCCCTTTAGAGCAGTTCTTC	CASGLVLSISRQGPPLEQFF
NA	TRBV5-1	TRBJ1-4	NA	TGCGCCAGCAGCGGCCGGCCGGCGAATGAAAAACTGTTTTTT	CASSGRPANEKLFF
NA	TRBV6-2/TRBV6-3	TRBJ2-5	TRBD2	TGTGCCAGCACTGGGACTAGCAGAGAGACCCAGTACTTC	CASTGTSRETQYF
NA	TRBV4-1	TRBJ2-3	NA	TGCGCCAGCAGCCAAACCTCATTGGCAGATACGCAGTATTTT	CASSQTSLADTQYF
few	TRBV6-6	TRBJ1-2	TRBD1	TGTGCCAGCAGGGCATTCGGACAGGCCGGTAACTATGGCTACACCTTC	CASRAFGQAGNYGYTF
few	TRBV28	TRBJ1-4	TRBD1	TGTGCCAGCAGTACCGACAGGGGGAGAACTAATGAAAAACTGTTTTTT	CASSTDRGRTNEKLFF
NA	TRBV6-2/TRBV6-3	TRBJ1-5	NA	TGTGCCAGCAGTCCTAAGCAGTTTAGCAATCAGCCCCAGCATTTT	CASSPKQFSNQPQHF
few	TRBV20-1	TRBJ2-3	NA	TGCAGTGGCCTCCTCAGCGGCTTCACAGATACGCAGTATTTT	CSGLLSGFTDTQYF
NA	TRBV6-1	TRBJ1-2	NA	TGTGCCAGCAGGGACCGGGGAGGGGATGGCTACACCTTC	CASRDRGGDGYTF
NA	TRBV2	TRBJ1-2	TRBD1	TGTGCCAGGGGGACAGCCTATGGCTACACCTTC	CARGTAYGYTF
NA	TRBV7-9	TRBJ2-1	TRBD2	TGTGCCAGCAGCTCCCTACTAGCGGGGGGCTACAATGAGCAGTTCTTC	CASSSLLAGGYNEQFF
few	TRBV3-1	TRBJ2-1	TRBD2	TGTGCCAGCACCTCGGTCGGGACTAGCGCCAATGAGCAGTTCTTC	CASTSVGTSANEQFF
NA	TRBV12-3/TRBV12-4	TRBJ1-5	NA	TGTGCCAGCACTCCATCAGGGAGGGATCAGCCCCAGCATTTT	CASTPSGRDQPQHF
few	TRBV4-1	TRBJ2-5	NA	TGCGCCAGCAGCCCTGACATGTACCAAGAGACCCAGTACTTC	CASSPDMYQETQYF
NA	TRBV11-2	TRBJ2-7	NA	TGTGCCAGCAGCTTAGGCGCGGGCGCCATCTCCTACGAGCAGTACTTC	CASSLGAGAISYEQYF
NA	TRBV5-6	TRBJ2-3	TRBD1	TGTGCCAGCAGCTTGAGGCCCGGACAGGGTGGCACAGATACGCAGTATTTT	CASSLRPGQGGTDTQYF
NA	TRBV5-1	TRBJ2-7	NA	TGCGCCAGCAGCTTGGAGGCTAGTTCCGATGAGCAGTACTTC	CASSLEASSDEQYF
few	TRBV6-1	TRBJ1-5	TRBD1	TGTGCCAGCAGTGAAGTCCGACAGGGGCTGAGCAATCAGCCCCAGCATTTT	CASSEVRQGLSNQPQHF
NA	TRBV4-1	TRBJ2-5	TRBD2	TGCGCCAGCAGCCATGTTAGCGGGGGCTACCAAGAGACCCAGTACTTC	CASSHVSGGYQETQYF
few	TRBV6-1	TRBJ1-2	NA	TGTGCCAGCAGGCTGACAGGAGGAGGCTACACCTTC	CASRLTGGGYTF
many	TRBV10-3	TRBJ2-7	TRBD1	TGTGCCATCAGTGAGAGACAGGGTCCCCTCGAGCAGTACTTC	CAISERQGPLEQYF
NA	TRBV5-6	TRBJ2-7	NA	TGTGCCAGCAGCTTCTCTTCAACCTACGAGCAGTACTTC	CASSFSSTYEQYF
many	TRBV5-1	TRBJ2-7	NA	TGCGCCAGCAGCCGACACCAATCCTACGAGCAGTACTTC	CASSRHQSYEQYF
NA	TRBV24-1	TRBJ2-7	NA	TGTGCCACCAGTGATTCAGAGCGTCCGAGACACGAGCAGTACTTC	CATSDSERPRHEQYF
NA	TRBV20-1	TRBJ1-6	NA	TGCAGTGCTAGAGAACTAGGGGCGCCTAATTCACCCCTCCACTTT	CSARELGAPNSPLHF
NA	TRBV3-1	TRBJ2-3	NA	TGTGCCAGCGGCCGAGACTTACGGTACACAGATACGCAGTATTTT	CASGRDLRYTDTQYF
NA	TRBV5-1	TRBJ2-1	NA	TGCGCCAGCAGCTCGCACCCTCAATACAATGAGCAGTTCTTC	CASSSHPQYNEQFF
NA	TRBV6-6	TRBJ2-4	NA	TGTGCCAGCACGGAGGGCCGGCCCAAAAACATTCAGTACTTC	CASTEGRPKNIQYF
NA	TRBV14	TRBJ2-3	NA	TGTGCCAGCAGCTGGAACTTCGATACGCAGTATTTT	CASSWNFDTQYF
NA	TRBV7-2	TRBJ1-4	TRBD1	TGTGCCAGCAGCTTAGCGGGACAGGCAACTAATGAAAAACTGTTTTTT	CASSLAGQATNEKLFF
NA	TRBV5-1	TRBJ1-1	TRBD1	TGCGCCAGCAGCATATGGACAGGAGCGGGTTACACTGAAGCTTTCTTT	CASSIWTGAGYTEAFF
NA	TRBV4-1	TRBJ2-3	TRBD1	TGCGCCAGCAGTCTAAAAGGGGGCAAAACAGATACGCAGTATTTT	CASSLKGGKTDTQYF